The sequence of this T cell receptor beta chain was determined in a study of glioma-infiltrating T cells. This clonotype was seen just once. Given a much more abundant clone one base away, this may be a read error. This CDR3 has 15 amino acids. CDR1 and CDR2 (germline): LNHDA, SQIVND (reference sequence). Trimming cost V 6 bases and J 4 bases; bases outside gene matches: 5. TCR alpha and beta CDR3 regions were amplified from RNA using iRepertoire nested multiplex PCR. A single record per CDR3 protein comes from TCRdb applying MiXCR to the multiplex PCR reads. The table has approximately 89,000 distinct CDR3 sequences, about 23% seen once.

The TCR sequence derives from a human donor with low-grade glioma or glioblastoma, undergoing nonglioma brain surgery, or in good health (not recorded which). V gene TRBV19 combines with J gene TRBJ2-1; 11 nucleotides align to TRBD2. What was sequenced was glioma tissue, nonneoplastic brain tissue, or PBMCs (not recorded which). Here the CDR3 reads CASSFLAGGYNEQFF. The CDR3 region has the DNA TGTGCCAGTAGCTTTCTAGCGGGAGGATACAATGAGCAGTTCTTC.